Listed below are T cell receptor beta chains from one sample, sequenced in a study of CD8+CD57+ T cells in acquired aplastic anemia. TCRdb reprocessed the reads via MiXCR and lists one record per CDR3 protein. Among tens of thousands of distinct CDR3 sequences listed, roughly half were seen once. Source material: sorted CD4+, CD8+, or CD8+CD57+ T cells (not recorded which) from PBMCs. Source of these receptors: a human donor in good health, serving as a control. Each CDR3 is given with its conserved first and last residue. A D gene is named only where the DNA matches it firmly. Not every row has a clone size; where given, it reads once, few, many or a size class.

clone_size	d_call	v_call	j_call	cdr3_nt	cdr3_aa
-	TRBD1	TRBV15	TRBJ2-5	TGTGCCACCAACGCCAGGGGGCCAAAAGAGACCCAGTACTTC	CATNARGPKETQYF
many	-	TRBV20-1	TRBJ2-5	TGCAGTGCTAGATTTAGGACTAGGGGGGAGACCCAGTACTTC	CSARFRTRGETQYF
-	-	TRBV3-1	TRBJ2-2	TGTGCCAGCAGCCAAGATCCGGGGCTCGGGGAGCTGTTTTTT	CASSQDPGLGELFF
-	TRBD1	TRBV29-1	TRBJ2-3	TGCAGCGTCGGACAGGGACGGGCAGATACGCAGTATTTT	CSVGQGRADTQYF
once	TRBD1	TRBV29-1	TRBJ2-7	TGCAGCGTGATACAGGGGGATACCTACGAGCAGTACTTC	CSVIQGDTYEQYF
-	TRBD2	TRBV11-1	TRBJ2-3	TGTGCCAGCAGCTGGGGACTACGAACGCAGTATTTT	CASSWGLRTQYF
-	-	TRBV15	TRBJ1-6	TGTGCCACCAGCAGAGGGGGGTTCTATAATTCACCCCTCCACTTT	CATSRGGFYNSPLHF
once	-	TRBV7-9	TRBJ1-1	TGTGCCAGCAGCTTTGATTCCGGTGAAGCTTTCTTT	CASSFDSGEAFF
few	-	TRBV19	TRBJ2-3	TGTGCCAGTAGTAACCGGCCTGGAGTGCGGGATACGCAGTATTTT	CASSNRPGVRDTQYF
-	TRBD1	TRBV29-1	TRBJ2-3	TGCAGCGTTGCGGGGACAGGGGGCGCGACAGATACGCAGTATTTT	CSVAGTGGATDTQYF
once	TRBD2	TRBV19	TRBJ2-7	TGTGCCAGTAGTTTCGGTCCACTAGCGGGGGCCTACGAGCAGTACTTC	CASSFGPLAGAYEQYF
once	TRBD1	TRBV7-2	TRBJ1-6	TGTGCCAGCAGCACCTCGACAGGGCGGTCACCCCTCCACTTT	CASSTSTGRSPLHF
many	TRBD2	TRBV27	TRBJ2-5	TGTGCCAGCAGTTTGCGGGAGGGCCAAGAGACCCAGTACTTC	CASSLREGQETQYF
many	TRBD2	TRBV15	TRBJ2-5	TGTGCCACCAGCAGAGATGGGGAGGGGACGCAAGAGACCCAGTACTTC	CATSRDGEGTQETQYF
-	-	TRBV11-2	TRBJ2-3	TGTGCCAGCACCCGCGAAGGGGGTAGCACAGATACGCAGTATTTT	CASTREGGSTDTQYF
-	-	TRBV29-1	TRBJ2-7	TGCAGCGTTGTTAGGGGTTCTAGCTACGAGCAGTACTTC	CSVVRGSSYEQYF
few	TRBD1	TRBV7-7	TRBJ1-4	TGTGCCAGCAGCTGGGACAGGGGGAATGAAAAACTGTTTTTT	CASSWDRGNEKLFF
many	-	TRBV19	TRBJ2-2	TGTGCCAGTCAAGGGGGGGGCGCGAACACCGGGGAGCTGTTTTTT	CASQGGGANTGELFF
few	-	TRBV11-2	TRBJ1-1	TGTGCCAGCAGCTTAAATACGGGACAGAACACTGAAGCTTTCTTT	CASSLNTGQNTEAFF
many	-	TRBV12-3/TRBV12-4	TRBJ2-5	TGTGCCAGCAGTTTCGGGTGGGGAGAGACCCAGTACTTC	CASSFGWGETQYF
many	-	TRBV24-1	TRBJ1-1	TGTGCCACCAGTGATTTGGGAGGGAAAGGTCCCAAGAACTTGGCTTTCTTT	CATSDLGGKGPKNLAFF
few	-	TRBV5-4	TRBJ1-2	TGTGCCAGCAGCACGGGCGGTGGGGGGCGCTCTGGCTACACCTTC	CASSTGGGGRSGYTF
few	TRBD1	TRBV30	TRBJ1-1	TGTGCCTGGAGTGTACGGGGACAGGGTCTTTCTGAAGCTTTCTTT	CAWSVRGQGLSEAFF
once	-	TRBV5-1	TRBJ2-1	TGCGCCAGCAGCCCCGGGCCCTTAGACCATGAGCAGTTCTTC	CASSPGPLDHEQFF
-	-	TRBV2	TRBJ1-5	TGTGCCAGCAGTGAAGCAGGGTATAGCAATCAGCCCCAGCATTTT	CASSEAGYSNQPQHF
many	-	TRBV5-5	TRBJ2-5	TGTGCCAGCAGCGAGCTACAGGGCCAAGAGACCCAGTACTTC	CASSELQGQETQYF
-	-	TRBV10-2	TRBJ1-2	TGCGCCAGCAGTGAGGCGGACGGCTATGGCTACACCTTC	CASSEADGYGYTF
-	TRBD1	TRBV15	TRBJ2-1	TGTGCCACCAGCAGAGATTTAGGGGGCAGGGTCAATGAGCAGTTCTTC	CATSRDLGGRVNEQFF
-	TRBD1	TRBV7-9	TRBJ2-7	TGTGCCAGCAGCACAGGGGGCTCCTACGAGCAGTACTTC	CASSTGGSYEQYF
many	-	TRBV20-1	TRBJ1-1	TGCAGTACCCTATCAGGGAACACTGAAGCTTTCTTT	CSTLSGNTEAFF
-	TRBD1	TRBV10-3	TRBJ2-7	TGTGCCATCAGGGGGGACAGGGGGAGCTCCTACGAGCAGTACTTC	CAIRGDRGSSYEQYF
many	-	TRBV29-1	TRBJ2-5	TGCAGCGTTGAGTCCGGGGCCGGAGAGACCCAGTACTTC	CSVESGAGETQYF
few	-	TRBV9	TRBJ2-1	TGTGCCAGCAGCGTAGAAGATAAGGGAGCTGAGCAGTTCTTC	CASSVEDKGAEQFF
-	-	TRBV15	TRBJ1-2	TGTGCCACCAGCAGAGGGGTCGATGGCTACACCTTC	CATSRGVDGYTF